This record looks at one T cell receptor beta chain sequence and its context. Its specificity is unknown. Sorted CD4+ subsets: naive, central memory, regulatory, stem cell-like memory (CD45RO/CCR7/CD25/CD127/CD95/CD27 panel). The sample originates from a study of beta chain features in type 1 diabetes. About the study: Across all samples, roughly 98,000,000 sorted cells were examined.

Overall study results and limits: In comparison with healthy donors, patients had naive, central memory and Treg TCRB repertoires that appeared more similar. Moderately but significantly shorter TCRB CDR3s were found in Type 1 diabetes patients in all four CD4+ subsets.

Every bit of the isolated RNA underwent reverse transcription, so sequencing read expressed TCRB transcripts. Libraries were prepared by immunoSEQ multiplex PCR; TCRdb keeps only in-frame clonotypes and omits some of them. The data contain 450,000 to 600,000 clones, about 32% of them seen just once; the ten biggest clones take up about 0.06%. The CDR3 extends over 16 amino acids. Trimming took 6 bases from V and 5 from J, leaving 24 bases between them. Germline assignment: CDR1 SGHRS and CDR2 YFSETQ. Sequences were obtained from naive CD4+ T cells from blood. This chain connects TRBV5-1 to TRBJ2-7; TRBD1 or TRBD2 may be the D gene (5 bases each). The receptor was isolated from a man between 18 and 29 years old in good health. CDR3 sequence reads: CASTSLRGYEIDEQYF. CDR3 in DNA: TGCGCCAGCACCTCACTTCGGGGCTACGAGATTGACGAGCAGTACTTC.